This TCR beta chain stems from a study of regulatory T cells in long-lasting Graves disease. This clonotype was picked up a small number of times. Documented time point: newly diagnosed GD, antithyroid drugs for less than 3 months. Following extraction of RNA from PBMCs, that RNA was used to make the TCR library. Trimming took 0 bases from V and 4 from J; bases not matched to a gene: 13. Looked up from germline, CDR1 is SGHAT and CDR2 is FQNNGV. CDR3 length equals 20 residues. The authors built TCR beta libraries using iRepertoire HTBI primers and Arm-PCR of CDR3 regions. A single record per CDR3 protein comes from TCRdb applying MiXCR to the multiplex PCR reads. The data contain 450,000 to 600,000 distinct CDR3 sequences, approximately 12% of them singletons. Separately, the same data were catalogued under a study of T cells in Graves' hyperthyroidism and ophthalmopathy. This second study says: Absence of ophthalmopathy progression within 18 months defined stable Graves' hyperthyroidism.

The TCR was taken from a man younger than 45 with Graves disease. The J gene is TRBJ2-3, the V gene TRBV11-2, with TRBD2 matching 13 bases. Here the sequenced sample was peripheral blood mononuclear cells (PBMCs), taken at new diagnosis, from a patient treated with antithyroid drugs. The CDR3 is CASSLDRGLAGYRGADTQYF. CDR3 nucleotides: TGTGCCAGCAGCTTAGATCGGGGACTAGCGGGATATCGGGGGGCAGATACGCAGTATTTT.